This TCR beta chain came from a study of control samples from healthy donors and cancer patients. CDR1 is SNHLY, CDR2 FYNNEI, per germline. Trimming stripped 5 bases from V and 8 bases from J, with 10 bases between. The CDR3 spans 12 residues. Produced via immunoSEQ multiplex PCR; TCRdb's table is partial and in-frame only. The sample lists more than 95,000 clones, roughly 92% occurring once. The sequenced sample was PBMCs. The sequence was collected from a man older than 75 with head and neck cancer. This chain connects TRBV2 to TRBJ2-1, with no clear D. The CDR3 bases are TGTGCCAGCAGTCAACCCTATTATGAGCAGTTCTTC. It specifies CASSQPYYEQFF.